Each of the 9 T cell receptor beta chains below was sequenced from the same sample in a study of T cells in Graves' hyperthyroidism and ophthalmopathy. Using RNA transcripts as the source, TCR beta CDR3 regions were amplified. HTBI primers were used for first-round RT-PCR of the TCR CDR3. TCRdb recomputed calls from the multiplex PCR reads with MiXCR, one row per CDR3 protein. The sample lists 450,000 to 600,000 distinct CDR3 sequences; 15% to 20% were seen once. Sequenced input: blood. The origin of the receptors is a man aged 35 to 55 with Graves' ophthalmopathy.

This clonotype was observed a few times. The gene calls are TRBV20-1 and TRBJ2-3; 10 nucleotides line up with TRBD2. The CDR3 contains 12 residues. The germline V gene encodes CDR1 DFQATT and CDR2 SNEGSKA (reference sequence). After removal of 3 bases from V and 9 bases from J, the junction contained 3 bases not matched to a gene. This CDR3 is CSARGTSVTQYF. In DNA, the CDR3 is TGCAGTGCTAGGGGGACTAGCGTAACGCAGTATTTT.

This clonotype was picked up many times. CDR3 in DNA: TGTGCCAGCAGTGAGGACAGTTCCTACAATGAGCAGTTCTTC. Protein sequence: CASSEDSSYNEQFF. The rearrangement joins TRBV2 to TRBJ2-1, with D possibly matching TRBD1 (6 bases). The germline V and J ends were trimmed by 3 bases and 1 base, with 7 bases remaining between them. The CDR3 is made up of 14 amino acids. The germline V gene encodes CDR1 SNHLY and CDR2 FYNNEI.

This clonotype showed up many times. The chain is built from TRBV11-2 and TRBJ2-7; the D is unclear. Germline loops: CDR1 SGHAT, CDR2 FQNNGV. V was clipped by 5 bases and J by 4 bases, with 9 bases between them. The CDR3 extends over 12 amino acids. The CDR3 DNA is TGTGCCAGCAGCATAAGGCGTTACGAGCAGTACTTC. As protein: CASSIRRYEQYF. The whole variable domain, remainder taken from reference TRBV11-2 and TRBJ2-7, is EAGVAQSPRYKIIEKRQSVAFWCNPISGHATLYWYQQILGQGPKLLIQFQNNGVVDDSQLPKDRFSAERLKGVDSTLKIQPAKLEDSAVYLCASSIRRYEQYFGPGTRLTVT.

This clonotype was recorded at least ten times. The chain joins TRBV12-3 or TRBV12-4 to TRBJ1-2; TRBD1 is a possible D gene (5 bases). The length of the CDR3 is 13 residues. Trimming cost V 3 bases and J 7 bases, with 12 bases left between them. The CDR3 here is CASSFRGGGGYTF. DNA for the CDR3: TGTGCCAGCAGTTTCCGGGGCGGTGGTGGCTACACCTTC.

The J gene is TRBJ1-5, the V gene TRBV20-1; tentatively, D is TRBD1 (5 bases). Germline CDR1 and CDR2: DFQATT and SNEGSKA (reference sequence). The V end lost 6 bases, the J end lost 3 bases, and 12 bases lay between the germline ends. The CDR3 runs 13 residues. The chain's CDR3 is CSAGGENNQPQHF. The CDR3, as DNA: TGCAGTGCCGGGGGGGAGAACAATCAGCCCCAGCATTTT.

This rearrangement joins TRBV12-3 or TRBV12-4 to TRBJ2-7, with D possibly being TRBD1 (7 bases). The CDR3 runs to 16 residues. Trimming took 6 bases from V and 7 from J, leaving 25 bases between them. The CDR3 sequence is CASSRSHSRGAGEQYF. The CDR3 bases are TGTGCCAGCAGCCGGTCCCATAGCAGGGGGGCTGGGGAGCAGTACTTC.

This clonotype occurred a few times. The CDR3 is CSVAAAVNTDTQYF. CDR3 coding DNA: TGCAGCGTTGCGGCGGCAGTAAACACAGATACGCAGTATTTT. V gene TRBV29-1 combines with J gene TRBJ2-3; D is unresolved. Trimming pared 4 bases from V and 2 bases from J, leaving 13 bases between. Per the germline V gene, CDR1 is SQVTM and CDR2 is ANQGSEA. This CDR3 has 14 residues.

The rearrangement uses TRBV2 and TRBJ1-5, with a tentative D call TRBD1 (5 bases). Trimming cost V 4 bases and J 0 bases, with 22 bases left between them. Looked up from germline, CDR1 is SNHLY and CDR2 is FYNNEI. The CDR3 spans 19 residues. DNA of the CDR3: TGTGCCAGCAGTGCCCCCAGGCATAGGGGTGTTTATAGCAATCAGCCCCAGCATTTT. Its translation is CASSAPRHRGVYSNQPQHF.

The chain combines TRBV20-1 with TRBJ2-7, with D possibly TRBD2 on 6 matching bases. The CDR3 covers 12 residues. The ends were cut back, 3 bases at V and 5 bases at J, with 11 bases in the middle. Per the germline V gene, CDR1 is DFQATT and CDR2 is SNEGSKA (reference sequence). The CDR3 DNA follows: TGCAGTGCTAGCGGGAGCCCGGACGAGCAGTACTTC. It encodes CSASGSPDEQYF.